This T cell receptor (beta chain) derives from a study of OX40 agonist ivuxolimab in advanced cancers. Study in general: Patients treated during dose escalation were battling hepatocellular carcinoma, melanoma, renal cell or head and neck cancer. Males comprised 70% to 85% of the group, whose mean age was approximately 60 years (range roughly 20 to 90).

Details on this clone: No antigen is known for it.

Profiled with immunoSEQ multiplex PCR; TCRdb holds only in-frame clones, not every one. Of 12,000 or so clones listed, approximately 76% are singletons. Overall study results and limits: Which antigen the expanded peripheral T cells recognized is unknown.

This sample comprised CD4+ or CD8+ T cells sorted from blood, obtained in a trial of the OX40 agonist ivuxolimab. The source is an adult with an advanced solid tumor such as melanoma, head and neck, liver or kidney cancer.

The CDR3 nucleotides read TGCGCCAGCAGCCAAGTTGTGGACAGCGCCGGGGAGCTGTTTTTT. It specifies CASSQVVDSAGELFF. The gene calls are TRBV4-1 and TRBJ2-2; a possible D gene is TRBD1 (6 bases). The V end was cut by 1 base, the J end by 6 bases, with 12 bases between. The V gene's germline CDR1 is MGHRA and CDR2 YSYEKL. The CDR3 is 15 amino acids.